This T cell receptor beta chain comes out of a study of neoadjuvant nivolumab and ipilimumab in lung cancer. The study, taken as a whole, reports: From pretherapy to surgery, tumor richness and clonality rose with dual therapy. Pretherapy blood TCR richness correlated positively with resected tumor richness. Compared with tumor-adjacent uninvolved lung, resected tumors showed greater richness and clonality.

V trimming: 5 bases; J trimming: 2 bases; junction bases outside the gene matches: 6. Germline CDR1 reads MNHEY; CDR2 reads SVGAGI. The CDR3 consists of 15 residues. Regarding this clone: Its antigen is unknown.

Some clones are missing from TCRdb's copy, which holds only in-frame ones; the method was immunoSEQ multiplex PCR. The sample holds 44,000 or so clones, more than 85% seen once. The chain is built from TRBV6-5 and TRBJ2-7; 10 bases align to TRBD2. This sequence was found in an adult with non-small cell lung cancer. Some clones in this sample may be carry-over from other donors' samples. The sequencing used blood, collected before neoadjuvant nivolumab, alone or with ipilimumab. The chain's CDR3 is CASSLGTSATYEQYF. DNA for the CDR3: TGTGCCAGCAGTCTTGGGACTAGCGCCACCTACGAGCAGTACTTC.